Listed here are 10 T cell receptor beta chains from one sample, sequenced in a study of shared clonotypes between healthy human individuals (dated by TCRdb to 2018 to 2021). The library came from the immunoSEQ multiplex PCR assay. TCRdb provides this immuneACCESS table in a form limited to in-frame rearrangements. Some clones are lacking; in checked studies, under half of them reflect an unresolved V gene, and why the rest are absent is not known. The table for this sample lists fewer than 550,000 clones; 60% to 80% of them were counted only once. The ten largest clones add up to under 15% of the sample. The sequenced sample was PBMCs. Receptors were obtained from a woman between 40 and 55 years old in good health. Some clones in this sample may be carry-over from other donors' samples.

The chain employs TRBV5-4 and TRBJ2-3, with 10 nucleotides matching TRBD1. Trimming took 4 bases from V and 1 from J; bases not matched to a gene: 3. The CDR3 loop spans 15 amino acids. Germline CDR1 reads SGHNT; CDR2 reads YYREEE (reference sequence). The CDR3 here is CASSRDRGRTDTQYF. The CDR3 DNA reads TGTGCCAGCAGCAGAGACAGGGGGCGCACAGATACGCAGTATTTT.

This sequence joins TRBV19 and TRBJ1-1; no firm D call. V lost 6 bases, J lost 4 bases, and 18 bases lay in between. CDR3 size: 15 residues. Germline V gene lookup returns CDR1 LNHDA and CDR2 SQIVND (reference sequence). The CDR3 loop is CASSPQGSSGTEAFF. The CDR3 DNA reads TGTGCCAGTAGCCCTCAAGGGAGTTCGGGCACTGAAGCTTTCTTT.

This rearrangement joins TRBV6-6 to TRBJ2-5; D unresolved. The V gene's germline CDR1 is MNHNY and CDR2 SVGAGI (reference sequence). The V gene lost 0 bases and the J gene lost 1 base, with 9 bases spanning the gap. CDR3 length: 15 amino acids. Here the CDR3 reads CASSYSVRIQETQYF. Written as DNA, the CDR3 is TGTGCCAGCAGTTACTCGGTCAGGATCCAAGAGACCCAGTACTTC.

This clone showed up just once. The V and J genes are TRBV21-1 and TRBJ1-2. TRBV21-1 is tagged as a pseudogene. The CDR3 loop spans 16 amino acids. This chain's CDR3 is CAGENGPTGKEYGYTF. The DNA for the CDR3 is TGTGCCGGGGAAAACGGGCCCACCGGAAAGGAGTATGGCTACACCTTC.

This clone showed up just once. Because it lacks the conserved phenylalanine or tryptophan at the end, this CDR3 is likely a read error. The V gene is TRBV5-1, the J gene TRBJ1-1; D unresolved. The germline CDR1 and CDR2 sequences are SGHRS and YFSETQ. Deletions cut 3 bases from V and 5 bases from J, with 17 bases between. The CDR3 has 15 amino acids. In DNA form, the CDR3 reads TGCGCCAGCAGCTCAAATACATGTTTGAGGACTGAAGCTTTCTGT. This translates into CASSSNTCLRTEAFC.

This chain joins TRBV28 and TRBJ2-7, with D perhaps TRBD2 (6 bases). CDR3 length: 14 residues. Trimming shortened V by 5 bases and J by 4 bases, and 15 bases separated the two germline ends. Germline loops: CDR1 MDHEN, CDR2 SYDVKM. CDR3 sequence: CASSGRDRRYEQYF. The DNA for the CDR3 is TGTGCCAGCAGTGGGCGGGACCGACGATACGAGCAGTACTTC.

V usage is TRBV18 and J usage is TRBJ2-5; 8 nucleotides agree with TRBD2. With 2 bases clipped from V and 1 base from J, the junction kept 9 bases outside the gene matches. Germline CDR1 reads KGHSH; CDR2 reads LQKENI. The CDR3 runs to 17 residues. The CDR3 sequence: CASSPTGGHSFQETQYF. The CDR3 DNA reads TGTGCCAGCTCACCAACGGGAGGGCATAGCTTCCAAGAGACCCAGTACTTC.

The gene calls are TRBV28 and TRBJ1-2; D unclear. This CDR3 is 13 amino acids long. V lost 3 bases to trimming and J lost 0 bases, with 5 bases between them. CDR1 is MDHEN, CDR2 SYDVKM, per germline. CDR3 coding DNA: TGTGCCAGCAGTTTCCCCCCTAACTATGGCTACACCTTC. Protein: CASSFPPNYGYTF.

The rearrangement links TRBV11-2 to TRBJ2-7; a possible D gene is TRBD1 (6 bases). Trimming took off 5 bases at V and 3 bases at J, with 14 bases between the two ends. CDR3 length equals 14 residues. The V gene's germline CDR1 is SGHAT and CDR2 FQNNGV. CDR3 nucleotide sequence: TGTGCCAGCAGCCCGCACCCACAGGGCTACGAGCAGTACTTC. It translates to CASSPHPQGYEQYF. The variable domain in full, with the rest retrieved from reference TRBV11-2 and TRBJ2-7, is EAGVAQSPRYKIIEKRQSVAFWCNPISGHATLYWYQQILGQGPKLLIQFQNNGVVDDSQLPKDRFSAERLKGVDSTLKIQPAKLEDSAVYLCASSPHPQGYEQYFGPGTRLTVT.

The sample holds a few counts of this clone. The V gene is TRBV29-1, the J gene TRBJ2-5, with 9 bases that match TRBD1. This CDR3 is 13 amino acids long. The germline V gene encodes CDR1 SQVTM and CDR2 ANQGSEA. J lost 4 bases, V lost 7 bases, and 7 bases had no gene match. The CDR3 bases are TGCAGCGCCGGGACAGGGAAACGAGAGACCCAGTACTTC. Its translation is CSAGTGKRETQYF.